This T cell receptor beta chain was captured in a study of cytomegalovirus exposure and HLA in healthy donors. Overall study results and limits: Later work associated roughly 17,000 TCR beta sequences with HLA alleles at 0.05 false discovery rate.

This CDR3 is 13 amino acids long. Germline CDR1 is MNHNS and CDR2 is SASEGT. Trimming took 6 bases from V and 3 from J, leaving 12 bases between them. A word on this clone: Its specificity is unknown.

The PCR ran on 60 Vbeta and 13 Jbeta primers. Assay: immunoSEQ multiplex PCR; the TCRdb copy retains only in-frame clones and omits some. The sample has about 200,000 clones; approximately 79% are singletons. V usage is TRBV6-1 and J usage is TRBJ2-7, with D possibly being TRBD1 (5 bases). What was sequenced was PBMCs. This clonotype originated in a girl aged 10 to 17 in good health and CMV-seropositive. The chain's CDR3 is CASSGRVGYEQYF. The CDR3 DNA reads as TGTGCCAGCAGCGGCAGGGTCGGCTACGAGCAGTACTTC.